This T cell receptor (beta chain) was sequenced for a study of blood T cell repertoires in COVID-19. Across the study: Acute-phase and convalescent COVID-19 samples originated in the United States, Italy and Spain. Sources were T cells, B-cell-depleted T cells, or PBMCs; the material itself was cDNA or gDNA.

How the authors handled the data: Researchers report that nucleated cell counts were estimated from reference gene primer amplification. Sequenced by immunoSEQ multiplex PCR; TCRdb stores in-frame clones only, minus some. That table supplies the V and J calls and clone size; D and trimming were determined from the DNA. The sample shows 150,000 to 200,000 clones, 83% of them seen only once. Germline CDR1 is MNHEY and CDR2 is SVGAGI. V was shortened by 10 bases and J by 4 bases, with 16 bases between the two germline ends. This CDR3 comprises 13 residues. Material for sequencing was peripheral blood. The TCR originated in a woman older than 75 with acute or convalescent COVID-19. V usage is TRBV6-5 and J usage is TRBJ1-1; the D is unclear. The CDR3 loop is CANSVGEGTEAFF. The CDR3 DNA reads TGTGCCAACTCGGTCGGGGAGGGCACTGAAGCTTTCTTT.